The clone carrying this T cell receptor (beta chain) has more than one count but fewer than ten. Its antigen is not identified. The sample is drawn from a study of vaccination and CD4 T cells after COVID-19. The wider study: Post-COVID draws came a median roughly 100 days after diagnosis (range 35 to 161). Overlapping peptides of the spike proteins of SARS-CoV-2, HCoV-NL63, HCoV-OC43 and HCoV-229E were used for cell stimulation.

Noted treatment: approximately nine-day PBMC culture with coronavirus spike peptide pools or control peptides (ViraFEST assay). TCR sequencing followed the expansion of antigen-specific T cells with peptide pools in ViraFEST. The CDR3 is made up of 13 amino acids. Germline V gene sequence: CDR1 MNHNS, CDR2 SASEGT. V was trimmed by 7 bases and J by 1 base, leaving 10 bases between them. Once obtained from cultured CD4+ T cells, the DNA was sequenced using the Oncomine TCR Beta short-read assay. Using its own MiXCR run on the PCR reads, TCRdb lists one record per CDR3 protein. This table holds roughly 18,000 distinct CDR3 sequences, roughly 50% found once.

The sequencing here drew on CD4+ T cells from blood, cultured in vitro, taken before SARS-CoV-2 vaccination. The J gene is TRBJ1-1, the V gene TRBV6-1; unclear D gene. The TCR originated in a human donor who had recovered from COVID-19. This chain's CDR3 is CASTPPGNTEAFF. CDR3 bases: TGTGCCAGCACCCCTCCCGGGAACACTGAAGCTTTCTTT.